This TCR beta chain was retrieved from a study of shared clonotypes between healthy human individuals. Sequencing was performed with immunoSEQ multiplex PCR; in TCRdb, only in-frame clones are kept and a portion is missing. There are 1.4 million or so clones in the sample; approximately 98.5% occur only once, and around 0.38% lies in the top ten. Remarks on this clone: The same CDR3 can be traced to other DNA sequences in this sample.

Germline CDR1 reads KGHSH; CDR2 reads LQKENI. The CDR3 runs 14 residues. V was pared by 6 bases and J by 3 bases, with 6 bases of the junction left unmatched. This chain uses TRBV18 with TRBJ1-1; 8 bases are a match to TRBD1. This clonotype originated in a man aged 25-45 years in good health. Sequencing was carried out using naive CD4+ T cells sorted from blood. The subset here: CD45RA+ positively selected. Here the CDR3 reads CASSLGTGDTEAFF. DNA for the CDR3: TGTGCCAGCTCTCTTGGGACAGGAGACACTGAAGCTTTCTTT.